This T cell receptor beta chain was recorded in a study of T-cell reconstitution after alpha-beta-depleted transplantation in children. Unique molecular identifiers were incorporated when the TCRbeta library was constructed. TCRdb independently ran MiXCR on the PCR reads; one entry per CDR3 protein. The table shows around 370,000 distinct CDR3 sequences, with about a tenth occurring only once. This clonotype occurred a few times. Germline CDR1 and CDR2: LGHDT and YNNKEL (reference sequence). The V gene lost 4 bases and the J gene lost 0 bases, with 15 bases spanning the gap. This CDR3 has 16 amino acids.

This sequence joins TRBV3-1 and TRBJ1-1; perhaps TRBD1 as D (6 bases). This receptor was taken from a human donor who donated a stem cell graft to a child with acute lymphoblastic leukemia. Material: PBMCs from the stem cell graft donor, obtained from the stem cell graft. CDR3 nucleotides: TGTGCCAGCAGCCGAAGGGGGGGGGCTATGAACACTGAAGCTTTCTTT. Translated, it gives CASSRRGGAMNTEAFF. The whole variable domain, remainder taken from reference TRBV3-1 and TRBJ1-1, is DTAVSQTPKYLVTQMGNDKSIKCEQNLGHDTMYWYKQDSKKFLKIMFSYNNKELIINETVPNRFSPKSPDKAHLNLHINSLELGDSAVYFCASSRRGGAMNTEAFFGQGTRLTVV.